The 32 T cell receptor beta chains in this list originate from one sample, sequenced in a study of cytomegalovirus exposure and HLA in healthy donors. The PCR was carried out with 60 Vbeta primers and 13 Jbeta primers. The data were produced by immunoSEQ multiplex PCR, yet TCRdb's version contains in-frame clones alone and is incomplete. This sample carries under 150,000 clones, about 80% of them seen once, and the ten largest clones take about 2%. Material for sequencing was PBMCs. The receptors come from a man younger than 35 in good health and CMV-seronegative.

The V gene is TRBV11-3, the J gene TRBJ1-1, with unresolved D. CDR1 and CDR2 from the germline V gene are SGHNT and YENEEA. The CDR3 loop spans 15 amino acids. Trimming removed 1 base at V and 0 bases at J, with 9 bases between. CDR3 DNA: TGTGCCAGCAGCTTAGGTTCGGGGATGAACACTGAAGCTTTCTTT. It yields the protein CASSLGSGMNTEAFF.

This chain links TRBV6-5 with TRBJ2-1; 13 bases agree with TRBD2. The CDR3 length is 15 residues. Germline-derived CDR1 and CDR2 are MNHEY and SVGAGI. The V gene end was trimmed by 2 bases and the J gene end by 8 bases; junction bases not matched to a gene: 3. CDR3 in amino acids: CASSYETSGRYEQFF. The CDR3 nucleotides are TGTGCCAGCAGTTACGAGACTAGCGGGAGGTATGAGCAGTTCTTC.

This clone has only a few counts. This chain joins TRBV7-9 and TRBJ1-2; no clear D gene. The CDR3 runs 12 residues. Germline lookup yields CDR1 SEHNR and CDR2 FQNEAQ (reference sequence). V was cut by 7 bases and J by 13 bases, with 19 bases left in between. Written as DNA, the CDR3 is TGTGCCAGCACCGCCTGGACTCAATTATTCACCTTC. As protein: CASTAWTQLFTF.

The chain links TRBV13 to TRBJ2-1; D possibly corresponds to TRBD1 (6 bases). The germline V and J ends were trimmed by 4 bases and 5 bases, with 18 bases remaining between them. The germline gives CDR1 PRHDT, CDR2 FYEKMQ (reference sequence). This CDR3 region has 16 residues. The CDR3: CASSSVGYRVDNEQFF. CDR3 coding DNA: TGTGCCAGCAGCTCAGTCGGTTACAGGGTGGACAATGAGCAGTTCTTC.

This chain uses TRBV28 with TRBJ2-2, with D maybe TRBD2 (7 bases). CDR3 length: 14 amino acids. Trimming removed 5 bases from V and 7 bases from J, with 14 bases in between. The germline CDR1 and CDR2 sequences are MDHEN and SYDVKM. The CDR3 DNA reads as TGTGCCAGCAGTGGTGGGGGGGCGGTCGGGGAGCTGTTTTTT. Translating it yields CASSGGGAVGELFF. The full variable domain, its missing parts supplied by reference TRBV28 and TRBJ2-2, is DVKVTQSSRYLVKRTGEKVFLECVQDMDHENMFWYRQDPGLGLRLIYFSYDVKMKEKGDIPEGYSVSREKKERFSLILESASTNQTSMYLCASSGGGAVGELFFGEGSRLTVL.

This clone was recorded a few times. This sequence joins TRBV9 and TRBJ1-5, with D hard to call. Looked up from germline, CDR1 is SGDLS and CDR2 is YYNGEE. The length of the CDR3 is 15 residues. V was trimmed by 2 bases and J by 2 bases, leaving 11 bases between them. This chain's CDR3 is CASSVRGEGNQPQHF. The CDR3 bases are TGTGCCAGCAGCGTTCGGGGAGAGGGCAATCAGCCCCAGCATTTT.

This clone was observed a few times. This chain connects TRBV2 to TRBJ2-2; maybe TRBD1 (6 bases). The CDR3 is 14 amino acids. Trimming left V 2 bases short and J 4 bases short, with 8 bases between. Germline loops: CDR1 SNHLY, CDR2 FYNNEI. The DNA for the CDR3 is TGTGCCAGCAGTGAAACAGGGAGCACCGGGGAGCTGTTTTTT. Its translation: CASSETGSTGELFF.

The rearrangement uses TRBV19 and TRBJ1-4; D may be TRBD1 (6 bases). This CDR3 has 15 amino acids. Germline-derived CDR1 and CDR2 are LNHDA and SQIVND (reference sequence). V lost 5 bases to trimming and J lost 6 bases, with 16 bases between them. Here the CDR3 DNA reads TGTGCCAGTAGTTCACAGGGCGGTTTTGATGAAAAACTGTTTTTT. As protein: CASSSQGGFDEKLFF.

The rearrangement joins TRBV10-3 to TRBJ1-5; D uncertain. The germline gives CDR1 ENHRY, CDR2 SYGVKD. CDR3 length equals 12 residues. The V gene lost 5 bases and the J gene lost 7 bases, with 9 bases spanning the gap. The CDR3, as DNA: TGTGCCATCAGTACGGGGAGGCAGCCCCAGCATTTT. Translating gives CAISTGRQPQHF.

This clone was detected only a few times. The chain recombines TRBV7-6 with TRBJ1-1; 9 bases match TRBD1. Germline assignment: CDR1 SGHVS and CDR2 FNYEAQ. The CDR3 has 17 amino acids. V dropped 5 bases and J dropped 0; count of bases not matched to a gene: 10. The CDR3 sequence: CASSPQDRGLMNTEAFF. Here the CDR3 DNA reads TGTGCCAGCAGCCCCCAGGACAGGGGCCTGATGAACACTGAAGCTTTCTTT.

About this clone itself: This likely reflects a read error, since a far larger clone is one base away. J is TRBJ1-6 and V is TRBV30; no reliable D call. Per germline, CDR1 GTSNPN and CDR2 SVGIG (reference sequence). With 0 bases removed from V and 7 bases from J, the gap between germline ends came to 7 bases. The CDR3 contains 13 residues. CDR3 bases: TGTGCCTGGAGTGTATCCGGGAATTCACCCCTCCACTTT. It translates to CAWSVSGNSPLHF.

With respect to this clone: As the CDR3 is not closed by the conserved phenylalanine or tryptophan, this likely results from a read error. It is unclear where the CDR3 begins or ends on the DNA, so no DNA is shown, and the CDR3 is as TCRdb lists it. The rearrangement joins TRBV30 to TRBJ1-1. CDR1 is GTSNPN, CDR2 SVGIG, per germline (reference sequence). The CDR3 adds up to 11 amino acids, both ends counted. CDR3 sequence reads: CAWSLGGGIFI.

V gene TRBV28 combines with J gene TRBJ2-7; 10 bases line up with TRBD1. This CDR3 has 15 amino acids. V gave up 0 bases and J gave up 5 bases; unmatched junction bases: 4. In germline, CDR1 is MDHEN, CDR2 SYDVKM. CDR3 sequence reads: CASSLWGDRGNEQYF. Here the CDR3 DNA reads TGTGCCAGCAGTTTATGGGGGGACAGGGGTAACGAGCAGTACTTC.

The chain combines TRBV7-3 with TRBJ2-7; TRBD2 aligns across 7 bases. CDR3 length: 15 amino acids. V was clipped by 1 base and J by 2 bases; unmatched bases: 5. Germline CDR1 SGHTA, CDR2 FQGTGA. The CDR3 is CASSLRGGSAYEQYF. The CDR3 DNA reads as TGTGCCAGCAGCTTAAGGGGCGGGAGCGCCTACGAGCAGTACTTC.

The CDR3 region is CASSIAPALSGGYTF. The CDR3 DNA follows: TGTGCCAGTAGTATAGCCCCGGCCTTGAGCGGGGGCTACACCTTC. The rearrangement joins TRBV19 to TRBJ1-2; D unclear. The germline V gene has CDR1 LNHDA and CDR2 SQIVND (reference sequence). Trimming stripped 1 base from V and 8 bases from J, with 17 bases between. The CDR3 has 15 residues. Together with reference TRBV19 and TRBJ1-2, the CDR3 gives the full variable domain: DGGITQSPKYLFRKEGQNVTLSCEQNLNHDAMYWYRQDPGQGLRLIYYSQIVNDFQKGDIAEGYSVSREKKESFPLTVTSAQKNPTAFYLCASSIAPALSGGYTFGSGTRLTVV.

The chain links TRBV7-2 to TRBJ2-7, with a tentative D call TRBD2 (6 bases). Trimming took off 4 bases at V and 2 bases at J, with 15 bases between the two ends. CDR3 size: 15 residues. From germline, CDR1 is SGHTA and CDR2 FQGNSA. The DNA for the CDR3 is TGTGCCAGCAGCTCGGAGGGTGTTAGAACCTACGAGCAGTACTTC. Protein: CASSSEGVRTYEQYF. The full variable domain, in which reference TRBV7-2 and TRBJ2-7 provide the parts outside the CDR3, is GAGVSQSPSNKVTEKGKDVELRCDPISGHTALYWYRQSLGQGLEFLIYFQGNSAPDKSGLPSDRFSAERTGGSVSTLTIQRTQQEDSAVYLCASSSEGVRTYEQYFGPGTRLTVT.

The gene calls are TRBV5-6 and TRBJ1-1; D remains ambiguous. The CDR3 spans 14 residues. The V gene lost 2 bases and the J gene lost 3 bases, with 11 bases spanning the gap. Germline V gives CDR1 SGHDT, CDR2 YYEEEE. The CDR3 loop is CASSFWEIDTEAFF. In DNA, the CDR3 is TGTGCCAGCAGCTTCTGGGAGATCGACACTGAAGCTTTCTTT.

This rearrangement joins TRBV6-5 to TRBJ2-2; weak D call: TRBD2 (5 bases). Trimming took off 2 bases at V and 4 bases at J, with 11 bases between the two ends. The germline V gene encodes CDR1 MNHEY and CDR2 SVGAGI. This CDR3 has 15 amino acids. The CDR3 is CASSYRTLGTGELFF. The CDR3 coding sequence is TGTGCCAGCAGTTACCGGACTCTAGGCACCGGGGAGCTGTTTTTT.

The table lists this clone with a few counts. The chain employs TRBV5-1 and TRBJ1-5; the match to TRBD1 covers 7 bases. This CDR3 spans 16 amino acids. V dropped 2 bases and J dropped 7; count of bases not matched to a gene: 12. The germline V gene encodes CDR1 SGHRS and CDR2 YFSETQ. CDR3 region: CASSFSQDRTEQPQHF. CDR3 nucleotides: TGCGCCAGCAGCTTTTCTCAGGACAGGACAGAGCAGCCCCAGCATTTT.

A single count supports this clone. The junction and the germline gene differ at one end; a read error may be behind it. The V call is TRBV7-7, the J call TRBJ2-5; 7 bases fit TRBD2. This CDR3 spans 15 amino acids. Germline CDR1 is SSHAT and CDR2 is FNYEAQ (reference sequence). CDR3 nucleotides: TGTGCTAGCAGCTTTTCCGGGAGGTTGGGAGAGACCCAGTACTTC. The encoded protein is CASSFSGRLGETQYF. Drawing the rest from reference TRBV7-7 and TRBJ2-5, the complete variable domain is GAGVSQSPRYKVTKRGQDVTLRCDPISSHATLYWYQQALGQGPEFLTYFNYEAQPDKSGLPSDRFSAERPEGSISTLTIQRTEQRDSAMYRCASSFSGRLGETQYFGPGTRLLVL.

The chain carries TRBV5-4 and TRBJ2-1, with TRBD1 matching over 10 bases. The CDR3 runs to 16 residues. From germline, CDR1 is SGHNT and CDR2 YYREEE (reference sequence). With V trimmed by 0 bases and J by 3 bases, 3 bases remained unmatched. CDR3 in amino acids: CASSLAGTGDYNEQFF. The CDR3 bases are TGTGCCAGCAGCTTGGCCGGGACAGGGGACTACAATGAGCAGTTCTTC.

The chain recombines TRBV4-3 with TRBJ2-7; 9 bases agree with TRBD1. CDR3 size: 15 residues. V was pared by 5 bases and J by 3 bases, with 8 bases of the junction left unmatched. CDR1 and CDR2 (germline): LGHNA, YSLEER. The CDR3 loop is CASSWGRTGDYEQYF. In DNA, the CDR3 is TGCGCCAGCAGCTGGGGGAGGACAGGGGACTACGAGCAGTACTTC.

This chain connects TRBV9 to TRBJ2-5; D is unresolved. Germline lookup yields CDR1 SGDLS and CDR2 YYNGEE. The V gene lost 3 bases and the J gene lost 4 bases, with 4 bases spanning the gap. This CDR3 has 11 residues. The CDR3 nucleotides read TGTGCCAGCAGCGGAGGAGAGACCCAGTACTTC. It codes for CASSGGETQYF. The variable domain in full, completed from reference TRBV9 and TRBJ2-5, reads DSGVTQTPKHLITATGQRVTLRCSPRSGDLSVYWYQQSLDQGLQFLIQYYNGEERAKGNILERFSAQQFPDLHSELNLSSLELGDSALYFCASSGGETQYFGPGTRLLVL.

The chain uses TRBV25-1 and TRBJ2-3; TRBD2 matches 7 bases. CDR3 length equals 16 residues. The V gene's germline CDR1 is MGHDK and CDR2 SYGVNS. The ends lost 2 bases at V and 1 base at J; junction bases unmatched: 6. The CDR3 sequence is CASSEVAGGGTDTQYF. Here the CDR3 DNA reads TGTGCCAGCAGTGAAGTAGCGGGCGGCGGCACAGATACGCAGTATTTT.

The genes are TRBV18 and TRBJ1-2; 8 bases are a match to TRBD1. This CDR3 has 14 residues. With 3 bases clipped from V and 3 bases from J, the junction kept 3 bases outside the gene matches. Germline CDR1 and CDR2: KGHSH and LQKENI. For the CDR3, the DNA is TGTGCCAGCTCACCTTGGACAGGGCACTATGGCTACACCTTC. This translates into CASSPWTGHYGYTF.

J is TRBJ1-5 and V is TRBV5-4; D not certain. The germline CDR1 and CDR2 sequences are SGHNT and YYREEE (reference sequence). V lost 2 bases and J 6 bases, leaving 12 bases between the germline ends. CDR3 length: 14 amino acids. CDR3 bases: TGTGCCAGCAGCTTTCATGAGGGAGGTCAGCCCCAGCATTTT. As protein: CASSFHEGGQPQHF.

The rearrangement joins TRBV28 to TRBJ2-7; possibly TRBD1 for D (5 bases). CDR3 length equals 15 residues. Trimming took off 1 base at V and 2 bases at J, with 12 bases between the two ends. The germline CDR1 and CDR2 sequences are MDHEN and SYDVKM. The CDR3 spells CASSLLSGFPYEQYF. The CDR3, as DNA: TGTGCCAGCAGTTTATTATCAGGGTTCCCCTACGAGCAGTACTTC.

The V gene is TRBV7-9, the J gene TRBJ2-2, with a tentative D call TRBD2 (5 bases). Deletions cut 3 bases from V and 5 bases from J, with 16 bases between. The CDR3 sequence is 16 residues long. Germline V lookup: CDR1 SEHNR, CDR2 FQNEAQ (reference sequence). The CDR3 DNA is TGTGCCAGCAGCTTGATGAGGGAATTAGGAACCGGGGAGCTGTTTTTT. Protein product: CASSLMRELGTGELFF.

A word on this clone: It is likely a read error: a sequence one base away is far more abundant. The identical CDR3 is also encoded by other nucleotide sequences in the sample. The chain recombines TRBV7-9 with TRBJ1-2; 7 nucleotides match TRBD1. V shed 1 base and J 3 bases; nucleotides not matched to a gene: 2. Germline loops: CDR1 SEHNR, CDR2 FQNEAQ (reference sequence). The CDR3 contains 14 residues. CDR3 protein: CASSLGQGDYGYTF. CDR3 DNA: TGTGCCAGCAGCTTAGGTCAGGGGGACTATGGCTACACCTTC.

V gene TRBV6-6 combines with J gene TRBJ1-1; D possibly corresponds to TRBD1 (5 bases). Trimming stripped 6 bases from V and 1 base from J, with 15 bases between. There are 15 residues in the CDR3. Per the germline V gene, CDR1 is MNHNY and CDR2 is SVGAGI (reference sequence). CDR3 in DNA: TGTGCCAGCAGAACCGGGGGGACTTCGAACACTGAAGCTTTCTTT. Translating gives CASRTGGTSNTEAFF.

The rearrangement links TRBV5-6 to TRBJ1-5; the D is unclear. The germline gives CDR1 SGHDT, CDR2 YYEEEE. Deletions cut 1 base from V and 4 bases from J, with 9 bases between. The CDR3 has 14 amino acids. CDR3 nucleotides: TGTGCCAGCAGCTTGTGGCACCTTAATCAGCCCCAGCATTTT. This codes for CASSLWHLNQPQHF. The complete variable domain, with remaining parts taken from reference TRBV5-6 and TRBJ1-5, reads DAGVTQSPTHLIKTRGQQVTLRCSPKSGHDTVSWYQQALGQGPQFIFQYYEEEERQRGNFPDRFSGHQFPNYSSELNVNALLLGDSALYLCASSLWHLNQPQHFGDGTRLSIL.

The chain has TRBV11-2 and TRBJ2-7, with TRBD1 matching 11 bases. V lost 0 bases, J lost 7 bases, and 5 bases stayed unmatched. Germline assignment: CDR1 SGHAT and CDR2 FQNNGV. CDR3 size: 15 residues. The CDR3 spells CASSLDWTGGREQYF. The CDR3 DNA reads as TGTGCCAGCAGCTTAGATTGGACAGGGGGCAGGGAGCAGTACTTC.